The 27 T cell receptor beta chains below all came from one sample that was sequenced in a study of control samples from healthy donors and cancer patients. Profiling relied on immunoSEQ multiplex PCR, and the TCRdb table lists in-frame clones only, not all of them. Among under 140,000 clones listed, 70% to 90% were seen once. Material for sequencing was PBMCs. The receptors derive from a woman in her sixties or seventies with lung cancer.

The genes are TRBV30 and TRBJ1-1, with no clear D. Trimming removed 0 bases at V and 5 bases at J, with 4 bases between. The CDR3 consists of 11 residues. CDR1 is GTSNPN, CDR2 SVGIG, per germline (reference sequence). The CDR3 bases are TGTGCCTGGAGTGTCTCAACTGAAGCTTTCTTT. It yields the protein CAWSVSTEAFF.

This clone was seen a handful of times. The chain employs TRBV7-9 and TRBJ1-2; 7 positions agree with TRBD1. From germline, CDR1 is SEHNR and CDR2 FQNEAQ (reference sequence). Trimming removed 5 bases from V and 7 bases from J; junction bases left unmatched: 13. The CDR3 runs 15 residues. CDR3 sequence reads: CASSVEKGTESGYTF. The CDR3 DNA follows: TGTGCCAGCAGCGTAGAAAAAGGGACAGAATCTGGCTACACCTTC.

This CDR3 is CARVLGALTGNTIYF. Written as DNA, the CDR3 is TGTGCCAGGGTCCTTGGGGCCCTAACTGGAAACACCATATATTTT. This chain joins TRBV6-5 and TRBJ1-3; tentative D call: TRBD1 (5 bases). V was cut by 9 bases and J by 2 bases, with 17 bases left in between. This CDR3 spans 15 amino acids. Germline V gene lookup returns CDR1 MNHEY and CDR2 SVGAGI.

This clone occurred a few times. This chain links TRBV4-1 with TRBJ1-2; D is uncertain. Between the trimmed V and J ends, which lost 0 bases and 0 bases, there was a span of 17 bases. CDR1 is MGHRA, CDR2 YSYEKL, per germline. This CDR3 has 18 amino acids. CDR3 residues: CASSQDVSSGYPNYGYTF. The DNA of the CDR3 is TGCGCCAGCAGCCAAGATGTCTCCAGCGGGTATCCTAACTATGGCTACACCTTC.

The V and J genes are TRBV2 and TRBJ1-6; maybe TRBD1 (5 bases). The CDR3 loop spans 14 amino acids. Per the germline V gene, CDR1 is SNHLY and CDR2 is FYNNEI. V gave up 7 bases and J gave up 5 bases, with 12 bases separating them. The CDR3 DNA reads TGTGCCAGCATTAGGGGCGCCGATAATTCACCCCTCCACTTT. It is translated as CASIRGADNSPLHF.

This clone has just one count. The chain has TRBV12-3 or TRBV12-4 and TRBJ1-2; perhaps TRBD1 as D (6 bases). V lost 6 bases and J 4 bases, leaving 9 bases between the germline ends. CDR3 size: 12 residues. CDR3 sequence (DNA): TGTGCCAGCAGCCGGACAGCCTATGGCTACACCTTC. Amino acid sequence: CASSRTAYGYTF.

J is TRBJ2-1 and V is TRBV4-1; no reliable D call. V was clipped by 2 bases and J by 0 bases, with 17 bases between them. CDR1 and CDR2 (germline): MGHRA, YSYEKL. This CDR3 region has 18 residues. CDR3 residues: CASSQLMTATSSYNEQFF. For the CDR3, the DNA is TGCGCCAGCAGCCAATTAATGACCGCCACCAGCTCCTACAATGAGCAGTTCTTC.

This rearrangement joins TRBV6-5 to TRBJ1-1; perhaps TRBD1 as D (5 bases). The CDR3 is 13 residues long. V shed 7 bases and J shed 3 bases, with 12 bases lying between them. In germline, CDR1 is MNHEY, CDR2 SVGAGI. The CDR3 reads CASIRGTYTEAFF. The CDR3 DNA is TGTGCCAGCATTCGGGGGACGTACACTGAAGCTTTCTTT.

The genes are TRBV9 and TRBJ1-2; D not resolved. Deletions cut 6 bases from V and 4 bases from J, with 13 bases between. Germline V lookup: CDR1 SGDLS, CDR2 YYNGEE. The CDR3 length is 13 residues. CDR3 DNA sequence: TGTGCCAGCACCTCCGTGGTAGGCTATGGCTACACCTTC. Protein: CASTSVVGYGYTF.

CDR3 amino acids: CASSQEQISKRYEQYF. The CDR3 DNA is TGTGCCAGCAGCCAAGAGCAAATCAGTAAACGCTACGAGCAGTACTTC. This chain connects TRBV14 to TRBJ2-7; no reliable D call. The germline V and J ends were trimmed by 0 bases and 3 bases, with 15 bases remaining between them. The CDR3 extends over 16 amino acids. CDR1 and CDR2 from the germline V gene are SGHDN and FVKESK.

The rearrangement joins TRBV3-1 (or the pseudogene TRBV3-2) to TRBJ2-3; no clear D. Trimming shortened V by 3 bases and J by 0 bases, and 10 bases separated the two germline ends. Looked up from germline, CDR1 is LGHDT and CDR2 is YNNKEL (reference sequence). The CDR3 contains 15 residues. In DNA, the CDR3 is TGTGCCAGCAGCCACTCTAGTTGGAGCACAGATACGCAGTATTTT. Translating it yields CASSHSSWSTDTQYF.

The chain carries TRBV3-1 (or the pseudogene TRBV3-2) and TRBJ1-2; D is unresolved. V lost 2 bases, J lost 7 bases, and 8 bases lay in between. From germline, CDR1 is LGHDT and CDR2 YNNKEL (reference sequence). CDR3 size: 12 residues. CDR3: CASSQSPTGYTF. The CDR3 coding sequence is TGTGCCAGCAGCCAAAGCCCGACTGGCTACACCTTC.

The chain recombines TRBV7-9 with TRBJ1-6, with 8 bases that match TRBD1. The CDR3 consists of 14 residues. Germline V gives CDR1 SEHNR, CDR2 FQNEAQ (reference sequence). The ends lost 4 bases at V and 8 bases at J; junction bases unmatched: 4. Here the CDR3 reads CASSSDRDYSPLHF. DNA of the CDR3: TGTGCCAGCAGCTCGGACAGGGATTATTCACCCCTCCACTTT.

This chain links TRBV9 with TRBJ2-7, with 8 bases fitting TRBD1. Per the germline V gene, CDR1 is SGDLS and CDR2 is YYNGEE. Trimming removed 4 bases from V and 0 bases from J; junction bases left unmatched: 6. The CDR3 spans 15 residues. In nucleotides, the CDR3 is TGTGCCAGCAGCCAGGGACAGGCGAACTCCTACGAGCAGTACTTC. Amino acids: CASSQGQANSYEQYF.

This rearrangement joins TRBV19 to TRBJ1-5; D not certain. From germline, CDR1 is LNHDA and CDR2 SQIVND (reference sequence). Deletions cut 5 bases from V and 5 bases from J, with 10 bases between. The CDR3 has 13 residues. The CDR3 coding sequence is TGTGCCAGTAGTTTTTCGCACGATCAGCCCCAGCATTTT. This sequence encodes CASSFSHDQPQHF.

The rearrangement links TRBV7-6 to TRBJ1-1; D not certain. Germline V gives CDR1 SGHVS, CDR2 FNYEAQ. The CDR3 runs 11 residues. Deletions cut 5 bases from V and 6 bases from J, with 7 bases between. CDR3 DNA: TGTGCCAGCAGCAATAGGGCTGAAGCTTTCTTT. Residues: CASSNRAEAFF.

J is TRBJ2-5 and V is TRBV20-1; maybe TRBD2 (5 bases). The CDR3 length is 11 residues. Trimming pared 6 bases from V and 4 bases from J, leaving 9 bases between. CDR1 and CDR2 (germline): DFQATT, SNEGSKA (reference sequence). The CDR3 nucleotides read TGCAGTGCGCTAGCAAGAGAGACCCAGTACTTC. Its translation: CSALARETQYF.

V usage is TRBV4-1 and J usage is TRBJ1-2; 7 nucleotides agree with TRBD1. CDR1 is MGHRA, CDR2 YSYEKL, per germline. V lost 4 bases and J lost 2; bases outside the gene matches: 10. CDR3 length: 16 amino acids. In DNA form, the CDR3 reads TGCGCCAGCAGCCCTCGATGGACAGGAGAAAACTATGGCTACACCTTC. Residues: CASSPRWTGENYGYTF.

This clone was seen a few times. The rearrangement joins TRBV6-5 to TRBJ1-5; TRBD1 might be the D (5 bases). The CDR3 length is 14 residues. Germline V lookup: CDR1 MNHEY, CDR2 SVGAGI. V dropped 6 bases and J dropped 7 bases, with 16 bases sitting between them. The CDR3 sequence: CASRNSDSLQPQHF. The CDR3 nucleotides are TGTGCCAGCAGAAATTCCGACAGCCTCCAGCCCCAGCATTTT.

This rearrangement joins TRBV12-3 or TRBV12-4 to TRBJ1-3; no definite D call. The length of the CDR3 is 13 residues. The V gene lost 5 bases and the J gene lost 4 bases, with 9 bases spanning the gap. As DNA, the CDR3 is TGTGCCAGCAGTCTACAGTCCGGAAACACCATATATTTT. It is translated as CASSLQSGNTIYF.

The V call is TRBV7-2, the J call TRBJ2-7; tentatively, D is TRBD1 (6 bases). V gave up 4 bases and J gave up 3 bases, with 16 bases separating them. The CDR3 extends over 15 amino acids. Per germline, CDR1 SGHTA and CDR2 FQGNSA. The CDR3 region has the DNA TGTGCCAGCAGCTGGCCGTCGACAGGAGACTACGAGCAGTACTTC. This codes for CASSWPSTGDYEQYF.

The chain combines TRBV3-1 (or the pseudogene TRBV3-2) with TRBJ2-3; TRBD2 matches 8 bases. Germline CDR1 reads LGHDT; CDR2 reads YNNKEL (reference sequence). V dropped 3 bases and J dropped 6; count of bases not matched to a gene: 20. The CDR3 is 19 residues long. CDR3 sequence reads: CASSHRGTGGLIRFDTQYF. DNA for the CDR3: TGTGCCAGCAGCCACCGGGGAACGGGGGGGCTTATTCGTTTTGATACGCAGTATTTT.

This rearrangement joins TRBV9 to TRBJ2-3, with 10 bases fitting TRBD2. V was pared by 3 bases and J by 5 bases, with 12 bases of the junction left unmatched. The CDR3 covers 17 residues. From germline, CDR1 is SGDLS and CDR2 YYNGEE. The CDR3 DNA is TGTGCCAGCAGCGAGGTCCCAATAGCGGGGGGAGGAGATACGCAGTATTTT. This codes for CASSEVPIAGGGDTQYF. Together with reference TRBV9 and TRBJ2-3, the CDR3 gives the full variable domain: DSGVTQTPKHLITATGQRVTLRCSPRSGDLSVYWYQQSLDQGLQFLIQYYNGEERAKGNILERFSAQQFPDLHSELNLSSLELGDSALYFCASSEVPIAGGGDTQYFGPGTRLTVL.

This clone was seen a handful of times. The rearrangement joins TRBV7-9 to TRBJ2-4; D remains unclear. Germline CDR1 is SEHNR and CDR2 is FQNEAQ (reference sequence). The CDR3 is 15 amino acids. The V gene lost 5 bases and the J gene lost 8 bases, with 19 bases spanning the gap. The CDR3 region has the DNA TGTGCCAGCAGCCTACCCGCTGGTCTGGAAGACATTCAGTACTTC. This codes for CASSLPAGLEDIQYF. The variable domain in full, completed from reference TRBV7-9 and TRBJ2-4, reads DTGVSQNPRHKITKRGQNVTFRCDPISEHNRLYWYRQTLGQGPEFLTYFQNEAQLEKSRLLSDRFSAERPKGSFSTLEIQRTEQGDSAMYLCASSLPAGLEDIQYFGAGTRLSVL.

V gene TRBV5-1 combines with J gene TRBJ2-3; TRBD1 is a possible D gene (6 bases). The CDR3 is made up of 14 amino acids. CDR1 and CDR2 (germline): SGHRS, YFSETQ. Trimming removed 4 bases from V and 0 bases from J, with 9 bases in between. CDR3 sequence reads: CASSGGQSTDTQYF. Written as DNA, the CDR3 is TGCGCCAGCAGCGGGGGCCAAAGCACAGATACGCAGTATTTT.

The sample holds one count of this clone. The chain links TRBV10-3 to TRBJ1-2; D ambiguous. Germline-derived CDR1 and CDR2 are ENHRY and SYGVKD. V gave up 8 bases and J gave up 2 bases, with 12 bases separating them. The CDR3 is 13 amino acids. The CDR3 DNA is TGTGCCATCCGATCGAACCCCAACTATGGCTACACCTTC. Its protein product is CAIRSNPNYGYTF.

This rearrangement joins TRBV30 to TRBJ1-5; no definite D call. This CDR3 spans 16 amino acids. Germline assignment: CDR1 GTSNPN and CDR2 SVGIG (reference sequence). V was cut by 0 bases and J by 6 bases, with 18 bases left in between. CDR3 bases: TGTGCCTGGAGTGTACGTTACCTACCGAGTGGTCAGCCCCAGCATTTT. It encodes CAWSVRYLPSGQPQHF.